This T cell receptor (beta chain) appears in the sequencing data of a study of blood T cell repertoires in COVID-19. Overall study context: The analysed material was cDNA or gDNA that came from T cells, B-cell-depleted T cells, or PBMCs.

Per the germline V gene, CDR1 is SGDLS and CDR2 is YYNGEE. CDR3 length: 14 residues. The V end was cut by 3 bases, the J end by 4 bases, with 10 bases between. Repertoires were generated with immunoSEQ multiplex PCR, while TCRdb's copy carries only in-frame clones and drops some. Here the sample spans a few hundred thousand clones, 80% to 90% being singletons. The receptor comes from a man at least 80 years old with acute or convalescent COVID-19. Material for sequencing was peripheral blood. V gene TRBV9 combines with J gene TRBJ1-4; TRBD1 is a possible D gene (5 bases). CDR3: CASSGGEDNEKLFF. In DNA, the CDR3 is TGTGCCAGCAGCGGAGGGGAGGATAATGAAAAACTGTTTTTT.